A single sample gave rise to the 14 T cell receptor beta chains below, sequenced in a study of PD-1 blockade in classical Hodgkin lymphoma. Clones were sequenced by immunoSEQ multiplex PCR, and TCRdb holds only the in-frame ones, with some missing. The table has just over 50,000 clones, around 75% seen once. Every patient experienced relapse after autologous stem cell transplantation, and brentuximab vedotin exposure varied. The starting material was peripheral blood mononuclear cells (PBMCs), obtained before the second cycle of nivolumab. These receptors were collected from a human donor with classical Hodgkin lymphoma.

The V call is TRBV27, the J call TRBJ1-2; 7 nucleotides line up with TRBD1. V lost 5 bases to trimming and J lost 0 bases; unmatched junction nucleotides: 9. Germline lookup yields CDR1 MNHEY and CDR2 SMNVEV (reference sequence). The CDR3 has 16 residues. As DNA, the CDR3 is TGTGCCAGCAGTCCCTTCCCAGACAGGGCTAACTATGGCTACACCTTC. Translating it yields CASSPFPDRANYGYTF.

This clone appeared once. The chain carries TRBV7-2 and TRBJ1-3; 7 bases fit TRBD1. Germline V gives CDR1 SGHTA, CDR2 FQGNSA. V was pared by 5 bases and J by 3 bases, with 10 bases of the junction left unmatched. The CDR3 runs to 16 residues. The CDR3 loop is CASSTEGTAFGNTIYF. The CDR3 DNA reads as TGTGCCAGCAGCACAGAGGGGACAGCCTTTGGAAACACCATATATTTT.

About this clone itself: Other DNA sequences of this sample code for an identical CDR3. This chain joins TRBV6-5 and TRBJ1-2, with D perhaps matching TRBD1 (6 bases). The CDR3 spans 13 residues. CDR1 and CDR2 from the germline V gene are MNHEY and SVGAGI. V was cut by 5 bases and J by 3 bases, with 10 bases left in between. CDR3 sequence reads: CASSAQGYYGYTF. CDR3 in DNA: TGTGCCAGCAGTGCGCAGGGGTACTATGGCTACACCTTC.

The chain employs TRBV28 and TRBJ2-7, with 15 bases aligning to TRBD2. The CDR3 has 17 residues. Trimming at V came to 5 bases and at J to 0 bases, leaving 5 bases not matched to a gene. CDR1 MDHEN and CDR2 SYDVKM come from the germline V gene. CDR3 bases: TGTGCCAGCAGTCTGGGACTAGCGGGAGGTTACTCCTACGAGCAGTACTTC. It translates to CASSLGLAGGYSYEQYF.

This chain connects TRBV25-1 to TRBJ2-1; 11 bases agree with TRBD2. The CDR3 runs to 16 residues. V shed 5 bases, J shed 4 bases, and the junction held 7 bases outside the gene matches. Germline V gene data show CDR1 as MGHDK and CDR2 as SYGVNS. CDR3 DNA sequence: TGTGCCAGCAGTCCCCCCCTAGCGGGAGGTTACAATGAGCAGTTCTTC. Translation gives CASSPPLAGGYNEQFF. Filled out from reference TRBV25-1 and TRBJ2-1, the complete variable domain reads EADIYQTPRYLVIGTGKKITLECSQTMGHDKMYWYQQDPGMELHLIHYSYGVNSTEKGDLSSESTVSRIRTEHFPLTLESARPSHTSQYLCASSPPLAGGYNEQFFGPGTRLTVL.

This chain links TRBV7-9 with TRBJ2-1, with 7 bases fitting TRBD1. Germline trimming cut 4 bases from V and 0 bases from J; bases unmatched to any gene: 9. The germline gives CDR1 SEHNR, CDR2 FQNEAQ (reference sequence). The CDR3 consists of 17 residues. The CDR3 DNA reads TGTGCCAGCAGCTACTACCGGGACAGTTACTCCTACAATGAGCAGTTCTTC. This gives the protein CASSYYRDSYSYNEQFF.

The rearrangement joins TRBV6-5 to TRBJ2-1; 9 nucleotides line up with TRBD2. V was clipped by 2 bases and J by 3 bases; unmatched bases: 5. CDR1 and CDR2 from the germline V gene are MNHEY and SVGAGI. The CDR3 contains 16 residues. Here the CDR3 DNA reads TGTGCCAGCAGTTACGTGACTAGCGGACTCTACAATGAGCAGTTCTTC. Translation gives CASSYVTSGLYNEQFF.

This clone has a single count. This chain uses TRBV6-5 with TRBJ1-2; 8 nucleotides match TRBD1. The germline V gene encodes CDR1 MNHEY and CDR2 SVGAGI. This CDR3 region has 13 residues. V lost 6 bases to trimming and J lost 4 bases; unmatched junction nucleotides: 4. For the CDR3, the DNA is TGTGCCAGCAGGGACAGGGCTCTCTATGGCTACACCTTC. It encodes CASRDRALYGYTF.

This clone was detected only a few times. The chain is built from TRBV27 and TRBJ1-2, with D maybe TRBD1 (5 bases). V was shortened by 10 bases and J by 8 bases, with 14 bases between the two germline ends. This CDR3 spans 11 amino acids. Germline lookup yields CDR1 MNHEY and CDR2 SMNVEV (reference sequence). The CDR3 bases are TGTGCCATCCGGTGGGGGGACGGCTACACCTTC. It codes for CAIRWGDGYTF.

This chain joins TRBV27 and TRBJ2-1; possibly TRBD1 or TRBD2 for D (5 bases each). In germline, CDR1 is MNHEY, CDR2 SMNVEV (reference sequence). This CDR3 has 13 residues. Between the trimmed V and J ends, which lost 4 bases and 5 bases, there was a span of 9 bases. CDR3 sequence reads: CASSSGTHNEQFF. For the CDR3, the DNA is TGTGCCAGCAGTTCCGGGACCCACAATGAGCAGTTCTTC.

The chain employs TRBV30 and TRBJ2-1; D remains ambiguous. Germline CDR1 reads GTSNPN; CDR2 reads SVGIG (reference sequence). CDR3 length equals 11 residues. The ends were cut back, 0 bases at V and 10 bases at J, with 7 bases in the middle. The CDR3 DNA reads TGTGCCTGGAGTGTACGATACGAGCAGTTCTTC. Encoded protein: CAWSVRYEQFF.

J is TRBJ1-2 and V is TRBV10-1; D gene uncertain. CDR3 size: 13 residues. Germline CDR1 reads WNHNN; CDR2 reads SYGVQD (reference sequence). The V gene lost 2 bases and the J gene lost 4 bases, with 8 bases spanning the gap. CDR3 bases: TGCGCCAGCAGTGAGAGGACCTCCTATGGCTACACCTTC. As protein: CASSERTSYGYTF.

The chain carries TRBV19 and TRBJ1-5, with D possibly matching TRBD1 (5 bases). The CDR3 is 17 residues long. Germline CDR1 reads LNHDA; CDR2 reads SQIVND (reference sequence). The V gene lost 6 bases and the J gene lost 0 bases, with 18 bases spanning the gap. CDR3 residues: CASSSAGEGYSNQPQHF. For the CDR3, the DNA is TGTGCCAGTAGCTCCGCCGGGGAGGGGTATAGCAATCAGCCCCAGCATTTT.

This chain connects TRBV28 to TRBJ1-5; tentative D call: TRBD1 (6 bases). The CDR3 spans 14 residues. The V gene's germline CDR1 is MDHEN and CDR2 SYDVKM. V gave up 5 bases and J gave up 4 bases, with 12 bases separating them. CDR3 in amino acids: CASSGQGLNQPQHF. CDR3 sequence (DNA): TGTGCCAGCAGTGGGCAGGGGCTTAATCAGCCCCAGCATTTT.